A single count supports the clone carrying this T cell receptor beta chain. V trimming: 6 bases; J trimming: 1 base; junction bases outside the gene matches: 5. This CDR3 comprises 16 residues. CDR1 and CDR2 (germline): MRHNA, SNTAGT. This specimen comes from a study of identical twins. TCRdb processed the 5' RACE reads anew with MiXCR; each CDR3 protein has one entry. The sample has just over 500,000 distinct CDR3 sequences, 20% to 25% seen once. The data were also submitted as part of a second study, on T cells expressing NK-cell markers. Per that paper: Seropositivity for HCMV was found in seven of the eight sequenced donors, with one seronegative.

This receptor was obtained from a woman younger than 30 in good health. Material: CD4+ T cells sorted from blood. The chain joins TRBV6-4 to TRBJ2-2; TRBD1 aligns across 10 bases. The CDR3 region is CASSIRTGGNTGELFF. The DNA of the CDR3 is TGTGCCAGCAGCATTCGGACAGGGGGGAACACCGGGGAGCTGTTTTTT.